This T cell receptor (beta chain) originates from a study of shared clonotypes between healthy human individuals. The method was immunoSEQ multiplex PCR; TCRdb's version includes in-frame clones alone and lacks a portion of them. The sample lists over 2 million clones; approximately 95% were seen once. The CDR3 loop spans 15 amino acids. J lost 4 bases, V lost 3 bases, and 8 bases had no gene match. Germline CDR1 is SQVTM and CDR2 is ANQGSEA. As defined, naive CD8 cells were CD45RO-negative and positively selected for CCR7, with terminally differentiated effector memory CD45RA+ cells excluded. This clone appeared a single time.

Sequenced input: naive CD8+ T cells sorted from blood. The chain couples TRBV29-1 to TRBJ2-3; TRBD2 matches at 9 bases. This TCR was recovered from a man aged 18 to 35 in good health. CDR3 in amino acids: CSVDSVREGSDTQYF. The CDR3 bases are TGCAGCGTTGATTCCGTGCGGGAGGGATCAGATACGCAGTATTTT.